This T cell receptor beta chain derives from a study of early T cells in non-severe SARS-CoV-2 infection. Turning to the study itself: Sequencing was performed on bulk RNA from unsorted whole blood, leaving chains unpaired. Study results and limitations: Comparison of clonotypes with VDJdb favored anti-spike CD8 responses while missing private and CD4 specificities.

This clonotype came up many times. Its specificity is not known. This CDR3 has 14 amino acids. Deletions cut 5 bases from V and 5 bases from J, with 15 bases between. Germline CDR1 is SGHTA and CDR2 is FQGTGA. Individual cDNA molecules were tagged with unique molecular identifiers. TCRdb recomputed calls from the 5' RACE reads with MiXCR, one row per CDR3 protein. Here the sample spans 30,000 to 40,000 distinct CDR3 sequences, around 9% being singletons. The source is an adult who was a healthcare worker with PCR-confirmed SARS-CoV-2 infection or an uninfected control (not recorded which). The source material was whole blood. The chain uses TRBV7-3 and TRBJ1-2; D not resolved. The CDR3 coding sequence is TGTGCCAGCAGCCCCGCGGGGTTTGGTTATGGCTACACCTTC. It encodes CASSPAGFGYGYTF.